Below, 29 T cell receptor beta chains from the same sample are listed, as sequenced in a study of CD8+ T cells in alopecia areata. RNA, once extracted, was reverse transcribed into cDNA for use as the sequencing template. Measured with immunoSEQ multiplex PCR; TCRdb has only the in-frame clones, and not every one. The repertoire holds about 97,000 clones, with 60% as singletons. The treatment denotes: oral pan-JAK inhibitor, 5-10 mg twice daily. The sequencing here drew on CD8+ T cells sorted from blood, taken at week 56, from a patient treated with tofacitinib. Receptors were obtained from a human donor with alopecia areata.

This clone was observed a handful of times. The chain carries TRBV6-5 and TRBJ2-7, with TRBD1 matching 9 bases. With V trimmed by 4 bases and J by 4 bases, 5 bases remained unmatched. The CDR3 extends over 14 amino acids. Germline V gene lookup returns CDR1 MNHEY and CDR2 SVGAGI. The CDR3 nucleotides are TGTGCCAGCAGTTTGGGACAGGGAGGATACGAGCAGTACTTC. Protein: CASSLGQGGYEQYF.

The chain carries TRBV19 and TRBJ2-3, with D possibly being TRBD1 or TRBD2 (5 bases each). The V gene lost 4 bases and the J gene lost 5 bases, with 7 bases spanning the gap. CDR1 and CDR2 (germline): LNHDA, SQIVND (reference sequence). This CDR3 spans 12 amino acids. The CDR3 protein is CASSNGGDTQYF. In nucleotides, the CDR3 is TGTGCCAGTAGTAATGGGGGAGATACGCAGTATTTT.

The CDR3 DNA reads TGTGCCAGCAGGGGCGGGACAGGGGCCACTGAAGCTTTCTTT. This encodes CASRGGTGATEAFF. The rearrangement joins TRBV27 to TRBJ1-1; TRBD1 matches at 10 bases. Unmatched junction bases numbered 5, after V lost 6 bases and J lost 4 bases. This CDR3 comprises 14 residues. Germline-derived CDR1 and CDR2 are MNHEY and SMNVEV (reference sequence).

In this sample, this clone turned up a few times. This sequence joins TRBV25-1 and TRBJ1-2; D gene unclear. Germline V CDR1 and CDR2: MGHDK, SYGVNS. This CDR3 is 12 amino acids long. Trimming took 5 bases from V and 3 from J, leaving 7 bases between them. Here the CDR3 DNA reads TGTGCCAGCAGTAATAAATACTATGGCTACACCTTC. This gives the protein CASSNKYYGYTF.

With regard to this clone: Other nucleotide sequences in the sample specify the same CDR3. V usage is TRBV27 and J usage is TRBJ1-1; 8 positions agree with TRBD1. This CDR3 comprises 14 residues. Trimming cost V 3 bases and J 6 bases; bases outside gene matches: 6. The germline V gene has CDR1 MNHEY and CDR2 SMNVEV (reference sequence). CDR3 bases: TGTGCCAGCAGTTTCGCAGGACAGGGTGCTGAAGCTTTCTTT. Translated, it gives CASSFAGQGAEAFF.

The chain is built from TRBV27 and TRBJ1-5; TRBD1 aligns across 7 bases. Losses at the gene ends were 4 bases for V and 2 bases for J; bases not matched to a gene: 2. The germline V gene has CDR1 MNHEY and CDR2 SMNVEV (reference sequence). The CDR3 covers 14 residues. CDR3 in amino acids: CASSWQGGNQPQHF. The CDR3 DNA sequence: TGTGCCAGCAGTTGGCAGGGGGGCAATCAGCCCCAGCATTTT.

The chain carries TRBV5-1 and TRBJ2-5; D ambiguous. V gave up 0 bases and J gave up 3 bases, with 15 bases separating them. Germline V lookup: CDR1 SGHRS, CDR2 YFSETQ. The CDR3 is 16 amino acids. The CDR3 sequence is CASSLVVGTAKETQYF. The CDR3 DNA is TGCGCCAGCAGCTTGGTGGTGGGCACCGCAAAAGAGACCCAGTACTTC.

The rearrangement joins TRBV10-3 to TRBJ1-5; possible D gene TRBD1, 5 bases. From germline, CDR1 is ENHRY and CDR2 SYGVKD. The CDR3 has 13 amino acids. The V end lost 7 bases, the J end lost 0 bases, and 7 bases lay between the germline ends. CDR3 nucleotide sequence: TGTGCCATCACAGGGAATAGCAATCAGCCCCAGCATTTT. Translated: CAITGNSNQPQHF.

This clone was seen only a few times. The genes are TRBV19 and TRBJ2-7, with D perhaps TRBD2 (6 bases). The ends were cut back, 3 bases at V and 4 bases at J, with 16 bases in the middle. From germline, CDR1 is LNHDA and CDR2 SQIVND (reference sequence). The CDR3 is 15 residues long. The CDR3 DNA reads TGTGCCAGTAGTATGGCAGGGAACGGGGGATACGAGCAGTACTTC. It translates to CASSMAGNGGYEQYF.

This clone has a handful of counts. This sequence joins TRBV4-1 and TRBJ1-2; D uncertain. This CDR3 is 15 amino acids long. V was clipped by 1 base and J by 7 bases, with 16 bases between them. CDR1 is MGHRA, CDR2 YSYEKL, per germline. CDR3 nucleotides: TGCGCCAGCAGCCAAGCGGAACAGAGCGAAACTGGCTACACCTTC. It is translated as CASSQAEQSETGYTF.

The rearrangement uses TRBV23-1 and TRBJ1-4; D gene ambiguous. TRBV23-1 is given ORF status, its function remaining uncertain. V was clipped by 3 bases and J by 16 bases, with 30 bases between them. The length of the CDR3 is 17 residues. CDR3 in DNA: TGCGCCAGCAGTCATTCCACCAAAGCCCACGGCGGAACAACTGGGTTTTTT. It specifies CASSHSTKAHGGTTGFF.

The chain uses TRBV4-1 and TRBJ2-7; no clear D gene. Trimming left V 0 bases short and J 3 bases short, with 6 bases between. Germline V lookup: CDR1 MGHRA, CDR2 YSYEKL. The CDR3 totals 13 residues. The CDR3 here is CASSQDTRYEQYF. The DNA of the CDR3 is TGCGCCAGCAGCCAAGATACCCGCTACGAGCAGTACTTC.

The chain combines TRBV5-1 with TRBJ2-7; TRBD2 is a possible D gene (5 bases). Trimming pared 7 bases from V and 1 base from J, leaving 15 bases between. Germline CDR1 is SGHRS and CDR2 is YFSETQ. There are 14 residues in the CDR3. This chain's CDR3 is CASDKGLDSYEQYF. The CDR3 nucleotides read TGCGCCAGCGATAAAGGACTGGATTCCTACGAGCAGTACTTC.

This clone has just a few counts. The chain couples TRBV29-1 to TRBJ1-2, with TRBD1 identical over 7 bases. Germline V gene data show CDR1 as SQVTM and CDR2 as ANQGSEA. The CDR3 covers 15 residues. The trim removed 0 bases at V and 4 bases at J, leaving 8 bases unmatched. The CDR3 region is CSVEDRWQGVYGYTF. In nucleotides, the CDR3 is TGCAGCGTTGAAGATCGGTGGCAGGGGGTCTATGGCTACACCTTC.

The CDR3 nucleotides are TGTGCCACCAGCAGAGTCGGCCGGGACCTTCAAAATGAAAAACTGTTTTTT. Residues: CATSRVGRDLQNEKLFF. The chain employs TRBV15 and TRBJ1-4; weak D call: TRBD1 (5 bases). This CDR3 comprises 17 residues. Per germline, CDR1 LNHNV and CDR2 YYDKDF (reference sequence). V dropped 1 base and J dropped 5 bases, with 17 bases sitting between them.

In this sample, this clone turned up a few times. Written as DNA, the CDR3 is TGCAGCGTTGAACGTGGGGACACAGATACGCAGTATTTT. As protein: CSVERGDTDTQYF. The V gene is TRBV29-1, the J gene TRBJ2-3; D is uncertain. The CDR3 runs 13 residues. Germline V gene sequence: CDR1 SQVTM, CDR2 ANQGSEA. V lost 2 bases to trimming and J lost 2 bases, with 8 bases between them.

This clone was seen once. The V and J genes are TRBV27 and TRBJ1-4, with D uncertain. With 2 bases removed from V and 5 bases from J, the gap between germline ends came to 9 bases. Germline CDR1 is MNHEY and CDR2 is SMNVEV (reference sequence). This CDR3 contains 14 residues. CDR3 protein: CASSLARGNEKLFF. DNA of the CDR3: TGTGCCAGCAGTTTAGCCAGAGGGAATGAAAAACTGTTTTTT.

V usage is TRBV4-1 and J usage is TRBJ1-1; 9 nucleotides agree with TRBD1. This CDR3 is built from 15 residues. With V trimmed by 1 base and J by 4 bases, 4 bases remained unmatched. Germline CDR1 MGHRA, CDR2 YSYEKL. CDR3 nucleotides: TGCGCCAGCAGCCAAGCTGGGACAGGGACCACTGAAGCTTTCTTT. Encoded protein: CASSQAGTGTTEAFF.

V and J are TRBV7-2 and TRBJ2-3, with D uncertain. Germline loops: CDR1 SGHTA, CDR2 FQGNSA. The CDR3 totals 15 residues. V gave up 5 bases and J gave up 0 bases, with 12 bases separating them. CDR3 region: CASSRLLLSTDTQYF. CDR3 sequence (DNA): TGTGCCAGCAGCCGATTACTACTTAGCACAGATACGCAGTATTTT. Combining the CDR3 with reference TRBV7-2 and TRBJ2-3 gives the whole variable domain GAGVSQSPSNKVTEKGKDVELRCDPISGHTALYWYRQSLGQGLEFLIYFQGNSAPDKSGLPSDRFSAERTGGSVSTLTIQRTQQEDSAVYLCASSRLLLSTDTQYFGPGTRLTVL.

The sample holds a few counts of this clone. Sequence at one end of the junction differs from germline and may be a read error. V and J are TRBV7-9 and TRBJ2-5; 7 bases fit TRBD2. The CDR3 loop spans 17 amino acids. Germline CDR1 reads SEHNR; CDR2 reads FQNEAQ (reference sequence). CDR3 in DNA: TGTGCCAGCAGCGTAGCAACGGGACTATTCAGCCAAGAGACCCAGTACTTC. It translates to CASSVATGLFSQETQYF.

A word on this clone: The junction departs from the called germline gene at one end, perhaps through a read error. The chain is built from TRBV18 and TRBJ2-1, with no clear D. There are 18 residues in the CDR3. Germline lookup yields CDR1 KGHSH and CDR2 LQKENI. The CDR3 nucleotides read TGTGCCAGCTCAGCAACCTCCCCGACAAACCAATACTACAATGAGCATTTCTTC. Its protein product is CASSATSPTNQYYNEHFF.

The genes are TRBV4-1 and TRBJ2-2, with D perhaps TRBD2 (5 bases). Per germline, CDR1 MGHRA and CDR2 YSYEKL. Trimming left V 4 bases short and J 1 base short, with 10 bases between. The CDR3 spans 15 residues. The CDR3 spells CASSLGLVNTGELFF. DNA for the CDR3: TGCGCCAGCAGCCTCGGACTGGTGAACACCGGGGAGCTGTTTTTT.

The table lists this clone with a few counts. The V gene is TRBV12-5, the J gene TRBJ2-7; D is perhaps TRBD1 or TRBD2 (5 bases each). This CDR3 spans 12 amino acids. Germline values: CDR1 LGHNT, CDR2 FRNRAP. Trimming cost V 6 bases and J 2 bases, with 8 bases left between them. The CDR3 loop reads CASGQGAYEQYF. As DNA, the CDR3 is TGTGCTAGTGGCCAGGGAGCCTACGAGCAGTACTTC.

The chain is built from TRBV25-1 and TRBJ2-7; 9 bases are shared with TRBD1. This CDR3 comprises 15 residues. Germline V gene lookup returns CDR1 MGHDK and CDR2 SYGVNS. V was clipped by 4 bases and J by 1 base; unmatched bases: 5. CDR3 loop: CASSGGQGLSYEQYF. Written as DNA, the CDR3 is TGTGCCAGCAGTGGAGGACAGGGGTTATCCTACGAGCAGTACTTC.

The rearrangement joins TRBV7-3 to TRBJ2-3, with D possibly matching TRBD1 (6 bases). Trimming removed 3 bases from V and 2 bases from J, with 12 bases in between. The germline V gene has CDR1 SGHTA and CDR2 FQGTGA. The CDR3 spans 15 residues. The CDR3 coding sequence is TGTGCCAGCAGCTTGTCCGGGACACTCACAGATACGCAGTATTTT. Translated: CASSLSGTLTDTQYF. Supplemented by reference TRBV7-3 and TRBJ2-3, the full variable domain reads GAGVSQTPSNKVTEKGKYVELRCDPISGHTALYWYRQSLGQGPEFLIYFQGTGAADDSGLPNDRFFAVRPEGSVSTLKIQRTERGDSAVYLCASSLSGTLTDTQYFGPGTRLTVL.

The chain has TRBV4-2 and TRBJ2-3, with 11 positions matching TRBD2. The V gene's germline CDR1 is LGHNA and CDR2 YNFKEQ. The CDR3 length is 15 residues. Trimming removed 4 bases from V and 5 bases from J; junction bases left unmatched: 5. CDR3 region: CASSLSGGAGDTQYF. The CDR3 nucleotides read TGTGCCAGCAGCCTTAGCGGGGGGGCCGGAGATACGCAGTATTTT.

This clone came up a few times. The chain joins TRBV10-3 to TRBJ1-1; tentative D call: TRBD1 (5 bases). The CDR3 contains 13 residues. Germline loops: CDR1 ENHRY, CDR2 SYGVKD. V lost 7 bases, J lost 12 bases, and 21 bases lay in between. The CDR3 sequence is CAITDPQMGEPFF. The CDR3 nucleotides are TGTGCCATCACCGACCCACAAATGGGGGAGCCTTTCTTT.

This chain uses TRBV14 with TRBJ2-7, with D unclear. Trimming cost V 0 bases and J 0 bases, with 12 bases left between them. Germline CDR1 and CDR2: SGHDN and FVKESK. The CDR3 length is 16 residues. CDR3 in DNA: TGTGCCAGCAGCCAAGATCTCGCGACCTACTCCTACGAGCAGTACTTC. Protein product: CASSQDLATYSYEQYF. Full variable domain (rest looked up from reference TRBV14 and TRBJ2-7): EAGVTQFPSHSVIEKGQTVTLRCDPISGHDNLYWYRRVMGKEIKFLLHFVKESKQDESGMPNNRFLAERTGGTYSTLKVQPAELEDSGVYFCASSQDLATYSYEQYFGPGTRLTVT.

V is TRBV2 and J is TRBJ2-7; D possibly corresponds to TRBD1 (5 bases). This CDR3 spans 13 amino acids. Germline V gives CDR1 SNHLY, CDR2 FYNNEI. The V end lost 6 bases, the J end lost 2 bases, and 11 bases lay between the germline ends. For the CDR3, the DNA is TGTGCCAGCAGCCAGGACACACCCTACGAGCAGTACTTC. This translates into CASSQDTPYEQYF.